This entry lists 26 T cell receptor beta chains sequenced from one sample in a study of blood T cells in healthy people across ages. PCR was performed a second time for about 7 to 11 cycles using a sample-barcoded 5' primer and a J-beta primer mix. Each CDR3 protein is one row after TCRdb ran MiXCR on the 5' RACE reads. The table includes over 950,000 distinct CDR3 sequences, around 54% detected once. The sequenced material came from blood. These receptor sequences come from a woman aged 60-75 years in good health.

This clonotype was observed a few times. The V and J genes are TRBV6-5 and TRBJ2-7; TRBD2 matches 8 bases. With 4 bases clipped from V and 4 bases from J, the junction kept 9 bases outside the gene matches. The CDR3 length is 15 residues. Germline V gene lookup returns CDR1 MNHEY and CDR2 SVGAGI. The CDR3 loop reads CASSSPGGQMYEQYF. CDR3 DNA: TGTGCCAGCAGTTCACCGGGAGGGCAAATGTACGAGCAGTACTTC.

This clonotype has a handful of counts. The CDR3 DNA sequence: TGTGCCAGCCGGCCTACTAGCGGGAGGAGGAGCACAGATACGCAGTATTTT. Amino acid sequence: CASRPTSGRRSTDTQYF. The chain couples TRBV28 to TRBJ2-3, with 12 nucleotides matching TRBD2. The V segment lost 8 bases and the J segment 0 bases; nucleotides outside the gene matches: 9. Germline V gene sequence: CDR1 MDHEN, CDR2 SYDVKM. The CDR3 is 17 amino acids. The entire variable domain, with the rest obtained from reference TRBV28 and TRBJ2-3, is as follows: DVKVTQSSRYLVKRTGEKVFLECVQDMDHENMFWYRQDPGLGLRLIYFSYDVKMKEKGDIPEGYSVSREKKERFSLILESASTNQTSMYLCASRPTSGRRSTDTQYFGPGTRLTVL.

This clonotype was seen only a few times. V usage is TRBV5-5 and J usage is TRBJ2-5; D perhaps matches TRBD2 (5 bases). CDR1 SGHKS and CDR2 YYEKEE come from the germline V gene (reference sequence). Trimming stripped 4 bases from V and 2 bases from J, with 12 bases between. The CDR3 totals 14 residues. The CDR3 sequence: CASSPRGIQETQYF. In nucleotides, the CDR3 is TGTGCCAGCAGCCCCCGGGGAATTCAAGAGACCCAGTACTTC.

The J gene is TRBJ2-1, the V gene TRBV6-1, with 7 bases matching TRBD1. The CDR3 covers 16 residues. The germline V gene encodes CDR1 MNHNS and CDR2 SASEGT. The J segment lost 0 bases and the V segment lost 3 bases, leaving 5 bases of the junction unmatched. The CDR3: CASSETGTDSYNEQFF. CDR3 bases: TGTGCCAGCAGTGAGACCGGGACAGACTCCTACAATGAGCAGTTCTTC.

This clonotype was seen at least ten times. The chain recombines TRBV7-2 with TRBJ2-5, with D possibly being TRBD1 (6 bases). CDR3 length: 14 residues. V lost 7 bases and J lost 4, with 16 bases in between. The germline V gene encodes CDR1 SGHTA and CDR2 FQGNSA. CDR3 bases: TGTGCCAGCAACCTCAACAGGGCAGGAGAGACCCAGTACTTC. Translating it yields CASNLNRAGETQYF.

V gene TRBV6-1 combines with J gene TRBJ2-7, with 9 bases that match TRBD2. CDR1 is MNHNS and CDR2 is SASEGT in the germline V gene. The CDR3 is 18 residues long. The V segment lost 2 bases and the J segment 5 bases; nucleotides outside the gene matches: 16. The CDR3 loop reads CASSEFSGSSSGRDEQYF. Here the CDR3 DNA reads TGTGCCAGCAGTGAATTTAGTGGTTCGAGTAGCGGGAGAGACGAGCAGTACTTC.

This clonotype was detected only a few times. V usage is TRBV28 and J usage is TRBJ2-5; 11 bases fit TRBD1. With V trimmed by 6 bases and J by 4 bases, 7 bases remained unmatched. The CDR3 is 15 residues long. The germline V gene encodes CDR1 MDHEN and CDR2 SYDVKM. The CDR3 sequence: CASRLPGTGGETQYF. The CDR3 DNA reads as TGTGCCAGCAGACTACCTGGGACAGGGGGAGAGACCCAGTACTTC.

The V call is TRBV4-2, the J call TRBJ2-7; TRBD1 matches at 10 bases. This CDR3 comprises 15 residues. The J segment lost 5 bases and the V segment lost 3 bases, leaving 7 bases of the junction unmatched. The germline CDR1 and CDR2 sequences are LGHNA and YNFKEQ. The DNA for the CDR3 is TGTGCCAGCAGCCAGACGGACAGGGGGATTAACGAGCAGTACTTC. This codes for CASSQTDRGINEQYF.

This clonotype turned up a few times. The chain couples TRBV7-2 to TRBJ2-4; D is possibly TRBD1 (5 bases). The germline gives CDR1 SGHTA, CDR2 FQGNSA. V lost 5 bases to trimming and J lost 1 base, with 21 bases between them. The CDR3 covers 18 residues. The CDR3 region is CASSPPPQDKRAKNIQYF. The CDR3 DNA is TGTGCCAGCAGCCCCCCCCCACAGGACAAGAGGGCCAAAAACATTCAGTACTTC.

The chain carries TRBV20-1 and TRBJ2-1; 11 nucleotides match TRBD2. Trimming removed 2 bases from V and 4 bases from J; junction bases left unmatched: 4. Germline V gene data show CDR1 as DFQATT and CDR2 as SNEGSKA (reference sequence). CDR3 size: 15 residues. The chain's CDR3 is CSARNPSGRYNEQFF. As DNA, the CDR3 is TGCAGTGCTAGAAACCCTAGCGGGAGGTACAATGAGCAGTTCTTC.

The rearrangement uses TRBV3-1 and TRBJ1-2, with a tentative D call TRBD1 (5 bases). V was shortened by 4 bases and J by 8 bases, with 14 bases between the two germline ends. The V gene's germline CDR1 is LGHDT and CDR2 YNNKEL (reference sequence). The CDR3 contains 13 residues. The CDR3 loop is CASSPTAQRGYTF. For the CDR3, the DNA is TGTGCCAGCAGCCCGACAGCCCAAAGGGGCTACACCTTC. Drawing the rest from reference TRBV3-1 and TRBJ1-2, the complete variable domain is DTAVSQTPKYLVTQMGNDKSIKCEQNLGHDTMYWYKQDSKKFLKIMFSYNNKELIINETVPNRFSPKSPDKAHLNLHINSLELGDSAVYFCASSPTAQRGYTFGSGTRLTVV.

The CDR3 nucleotides read TGTGCCTGGCAAACCGGGACTTCAGATACGCAGTATTTT. The encoded protein is CAWQTGTSDTQYF. The chain carries TRBV30 and TRBJ2-3, with D perhaps matching TRBD2 (6 bases). This CDR3 has 13 residues. Trimming took 5 bases from V and 4 from J, leaving 13 bases between them. The V gene's germline CDR1 is GTSNPN and CDR2 SVGIG (reference sequence).

Only a few counts were recorded for this clonotype. The CDR3 DNA sequence: TGTGCCAGCAGCTTAGAACTGACGGGCACAGATACGCAGTATTTT. Its protein product is CASSLELTGTDTQYF. This chain connects TRBV13 to TRBJ2-3; D not certain. The CDR3 has 15 amino acids. Trimming took 1 base from V and 1 from J, leaving 9 bases between them. CDR1 PRHDT and CDR2 FYEKMQ come from the germline V gene (reference sequence).

This clonotype was recorded once. This chain joins TRBV20-1 and TRBJ2-3, with D possibly matching TRBD1 (6 bases). The V end was cut by 4 bases, the J end by 1 base, with 12 bases between. Germline-derived CDR1 and CDR2 are DFQATT and SNEGSKA (reference sequence). This CDR3 is 14 amino acids long. The CDR3 here is CSATPRTGTDTQYF. Here the CDR3 DNA reads TGCAGTGCTACCCCCCGGACAGGCACAGATACGCAGTATTTT.

The V and J genes are TRBV4-2 and TRBJ2-3; the match to TRBD2 covers 12 bases. With 4 bases clipped from V and 5 bases from J, the junction kept 10 bases outside the gene matches. Germline loops: CDR1 LGHNA, CDR2 YNFKEQ. The CDR3 runs 17 residues. The chain's CDR3 is CASSLSRLAGEQDTQYF. Here the CDR3 DNA reads TGTGCCAGCAGCCTTTCCCGACTAGCGGGAGAACAAGATACGCAGTATTTT.

J is TRBJ2-3 and V is TRBV7-8, with 7 bases matching TRBD2. The CDR3 totals 16 residues. J was trimmed by 5 bases and V by 1 base; bases with no gene match: 9. The germline gives CDR1 SGHVS, CDR2 FQNEAQ. This CDR3 reads CASSLGLADIEDTQYF. CDR3 nucleotides: TGTGCCAGCAGCTTAGGGCTAGCGGATATCGAAGATACGCAGTATTTT. The full variable domain, its missing parts supplied by reference TRBV7-8 and TRBJ2-3, is GAGVSQSPRYKVAKRGQDVALRCDPISGHVSLFWYQQALGQGPEFLTYFQNEAQLDKSGLPSDRFFAERPEGSVSTLKIQRTQQEDSAVYLCASSLGLADIEDTQYFGPGTRLTVL.

V usage is TRBV27 and J usage is TRBJ1-2; D gene unclear. The germline CDR1 and CDR2 sequences are MNHEY and SMNVEV (reference sequence). This CDR3 is 15 amino acids long. V lost 0 bases and J lost 2, with 10 bases in between. CDR3 region: CASSLSPRLNYGYTF. The DNA of the CDR3 is TGTGCCAGCAGTTTATCGCCCAGACTCAACTATGGCTACACCTTC.

J is TRBJ2-7 and V is TRBV6-6; D gene ambiguous. V was pared by 2 bases and J by 12 bases, with 14 bases between. Germline loops: CDR1 MNHNY, CDR2 SVGAGI (reference sequence). The CDR3 is 12 amino acids. The CDR3 bases are TGTGCCAGCAGTTACCGAAGAGAGACCCGGTACTTC. The encoded protein is CASSYRRETRYF.

The gene calls are TRBV6-5 and TRBJ1-6; D gene unclear. CDR3 length equals 13 residues. CDR1 and CDR2 from the germline V gene are MNHEY and SVGAGI. Trimming pared 4 bases from V and 9 bases from J, leaving 10 bases between. The CDR3 reads CASSSPRGSPLHF. CDR3 DNA sequence: TGTGCCAGCAGTTCCCCTCGCGGTTCACCCCTCCACTTT.

This clonotype occurred a few times. The chain has TRBV27 and TRBJ1-5, with D maybe TRBD1 (6 bases). The CDR3 runs 14 residues. With 5 bases removed from V and 2 bases from J, the gap between germline ends came to 10 bases. From germline, CDR1 is MNHEY and CDR2 SMNVEV (reference sequence). The CDR3 here is CASSREGGNQPQHF. In DNA, the CDR3 is TGTGCCAGCAGTCGCGAGGGGGGCAATCAGCCCCAGCATTTT.

The V call is TRBV29-1, the J call TRBJ2-7, with 7 positions matching TRBD2. The ends lost 8 bases at V and 7 bases at J; junction bases unmatched: 14. The CDR3 is 13 amino acids. The germline V gene encodes CDR1 SQVTM and CDR2 ANQGSEA. The CDR3 sequence is CSYGASGYNEQYF. The CDR3 DNA follows: TGCAGCTATGGGGCTAGCGGATACAATGAGCAGTACTTC.

This clonotype was counted only a few times. The V call is TRBV3-1, the J call TRBJ2-7; no clear D. V was shortened by 0 bases and J by 3 bases, with 12 bases between the two germline ends. CDR1 is LGHDT, CDR2 YNNKEL, per germline (reference sequence). CDR3 length equals 15 residues. The CDR3: CASSQDLFGNYEQYF. The CDR3 DNA sequence: TGTGCCAGCAGCCAAGATCTCTTTGGGAACTACGAGCAGTACTTC.

The V gene is TRBV29-1, the J gene TRBJ1-1, with a tentative D call TRBD1 (6 bases). The CDR3 covers 13 residues. Trimming stripped 3 bases from V and 1 base from J, with 9 bases between. Germline V CDR1 and CDR2: SQVTM, ANQGSEA. This CDR3 is CSVESTGNTEAFF. The CDR3, as DNA: TGCAGCGTTGAGTCGACAGGGAACACTGAAGCTTTCTTT. The full variable domain, completed using reference TRBV29-1 and TRBJ1-1, is SAVISQKPSRDICQRGTSLTIQCQVDSQVTMMFWYRQQPGQSLTLIATANQGSEATYESGFVIDKFPISRPNLTFSTLTVSNMSPEDSSIYLCSVESTGNTEAFFGQGTRLTVV.

The J gene is TRBJ1-5, the V gene TRBV7-9, with 9 bases matching TRBD1. The germline gives CDR1 SEHNR, CDR2 FQNEAQ (reference sequence). The CDR3 runs to 18 residues. After removal of 1 base from V and 4 bases from J, the junction contained 11 bases not matched to a gene. CDR3 bases: TGTGCCAGCAGCTTAGTGCTGGGGACAGGGAGTATTAATCAGCCCCAGCATTTT. Translated: CASSLVLGTGSINQPQHF.

This clonotype was detected only a few times. This chain joins TRBV12-3 or TRBV12-4 and TRBJ1-4; TRBD1 is a possible D gene (6 bases). Deletions cut 2 bases from V and 8 bases from J, with 12 bases between. CDR3 length: 14 amino acids. CDR3 protein: CASSLRTVGEKLFF. The CDR3 nucleotides are TGTGCCAGCAGTTTAAGGACAGTTGGGGAAAAACTGTTTTTT.

As DNA, the CDR3 is TGTGCCAGCAGCTTAGGGGGCCGTGGCGAGCAGTACTTC. Translated: CASSLGGRGEQYF. This chain uses TRBV7-2 with TRBJ2-7; the D gene is possibly TRBD1 (5 bases). The CDR3 has 13 residues. V lost 1 base to trimming and J lost 6 bases, with 10 bases between them. Germline CDR1 SGHTA, CDR2 FQGNSA. Full variable domain (remainder filled in from reference TRBV7-2 and TRBJ2-7): GAGVSQSPSNKVTEKGKDVELRCDPISGHTALYWYRQSLGQGLEFLIYFQGNSAPDKSGLPSDRFSAERTGGSVSTLTIQRTQQEDSAVYLCASSLGGRGEQYFGPGTRLTVT.